Listed below are T cell receptor beta chains from one sample, sequenced in a study of cytomegalovirus exposure and HLA in healthy donors. Assay used: immunoSEQ multiplex PCR; TCRdb lists only in-frame clones, some missing. In all, the sample yields roughly 65,000 clones. The sample was PBMCs. The receptor source for this set is a boy aged 5-17 years in good health and CMV-seronegative. Each CDR3 is given with its conserved first and last residue. Fields, in order: D gene, V gene, CDR3 length, J gene, CDR3 DNA, CDR3 protein. A D gene is named only where the DNA matches it firmly.

.	TRBV5-1	15	TRBJ2-5	TGCGCCAGCAGCTTGTTCCAGGGAACCGGAGAGACCCAGTACTTC	CASSLFQGTGETQYF
.	TRBV25-1	14	TRBJ1-1	TGTGCCACCAGTGACGGAGGGGTTGACACTGAAGCTTTCTTT	CATSDGGVDTEAFF
.	TRBV5-1	14	TRBJ1-4	TGCGCCAGCAGCCGACAGGAGCTTCCTGAAAAACTGTTTTTT	CASSRQELPEKLFF
.	TRBV9	14	TRBJ2-3	TGTGCCAGCAGCGTAGGCGGAGGCGCAGATACGCAGTATTTT	CASSVGGGADTQYF
.	TRBV27	15	TRBJ2-1	TGTGCCAGCAGTTTAAACCGGGATGGTCCCCACGAGCAGTTCTTC	CASSLNRDGPHEQFF
TRBD1	TRBV19	14	TRBJ1-1	TGTGCCAGTAGAGGGACAGGGAGGAACACTGAAGCTTTCTTT	CASRGTGRNTEAFF
.	TRBV14	13	TRBJ1-6	TGTGCCAGCAGCCAAACAGGCCATTCACCCCTCCACTTT	CASSQTGHSPLHF
.	TRBV29-1	12	TRBJ1-4	TGCAGCGTTGCCCACTACATTGAAAAACTGTTTTTT	CSVAHYIEKLFF
.	TRBV6-5	13	TRBJ2-7	TGTGCCAGCAGTTACTCGAGAGGGTACGAGCAGTACTTC	CASSYSRGYEQYF
.	TRBV6-5	15	TRBJ1-4	TGTGCCAGCAGTTACGGAGGAACTTCAAATGAAAAACTGTTTTTT	CASSYGGTSNEKLFF
.	TRBV15	13	TRBJ1-2	TGTGCCACCAGCAGGACAGATAACTATGGCTACACCTTC	CATSRTDNYGYTF
TRBD2	TRBV27	15	TRBJ2-7	TGTGCCAGCAGTTTGGTGCGGGAGTCCCCCTACGAGCAGTACTTC	CASSLVRESPYEQYF
TRBD2	TRBV29-1	13	TRBJ2-3	TGCAGCGGAGCGACTAGCGCACGTGATACGCAGTATTTT	CSGATSARDTQYF
TRBD2	TRBV4-1	17	TRBJ2-3	TGCGCCAGCAGCCAAGCTCCCAGCGGGGGAAGCACAGATACGCAGTATTTT	CASSQAPSGGSTDTQYF
TRBD1	TRBV5-1	14	TRBJ2-1	TGCGCCAGCAGCCCCTTGGACAGGGGGAATGAGCAGTTCTTC	CASSPLDRGNEQFF
TRBD1	TRBV7-2	14	TRBJ1-4	TGTGCCAGCAGCAAGGGACAGTCCCGTGAAAAACTGTTTTTT	CASSKGQSREKLFF